This entry describes one T cell receptor beta chain. One entry per CDR3 protein, without DNA, is what TCRdb gives after re-calling the 5' RACE reads. Its clone listing holds about 420,000 distinct CDR3 sequences. The entry originates in a study of monozygotic twins with inflammatory bowel disease. Germline CDR1 DFQATT, CDR2 SNEGSKA (reference sequence). The CDR3 is made up of 16 amino acids. The TCR originated in a human donor with ulcerative colitis or Crohn's disease, or a healthy co-twin of an affected twin (not recorded which). Sequencing input: blood. This rearrangement joins TRBV20-1 to TRBJ1-2; TCRdb indicates TRBD1, and absent DNA this call remains unverified. The CDR3 region is CSAREGTGAAFYGYTF.